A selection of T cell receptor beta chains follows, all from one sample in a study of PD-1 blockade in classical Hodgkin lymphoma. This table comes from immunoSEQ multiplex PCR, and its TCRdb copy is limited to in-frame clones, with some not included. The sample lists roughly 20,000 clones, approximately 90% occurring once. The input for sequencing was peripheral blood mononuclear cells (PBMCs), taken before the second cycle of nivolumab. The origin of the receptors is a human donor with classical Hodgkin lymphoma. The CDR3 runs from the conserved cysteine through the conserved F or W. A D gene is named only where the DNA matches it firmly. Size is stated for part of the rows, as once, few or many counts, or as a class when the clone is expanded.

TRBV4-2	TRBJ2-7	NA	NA	TGTGCCAGCAGCCGAGCTACGGGGTACGAGCAGTACTTC	CASSRATGYEQYF
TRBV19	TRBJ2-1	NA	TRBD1	TGTGCCAGTAGCGCACAGGGGCGAACGCGAAATGAGCAGTTCTTC	CASSAQGRTRNEQFF
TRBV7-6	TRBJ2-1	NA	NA	TGTGCCAGCAGCTCGAATTCAGGGGTTAATGAGCAGTTCTTC	CASSSNSGVNEQFF
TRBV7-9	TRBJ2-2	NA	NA	TGTGCCAGCAGTTCCCCGACCTGGACGGGGGAGCTGTTTTTT	CASSSPTWTGELFF
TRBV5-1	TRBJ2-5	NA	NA	TGCGCCAGCAGCTTGCCCAGCGACCAAGAGACCCAGTACTTC	CASSLPSDQETQYF
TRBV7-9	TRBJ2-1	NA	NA	TGTGCCAGCAGCTTCGTCCGGGATCGCAATGAGCAGTTCTTC	CASSFVRDRNEQFF
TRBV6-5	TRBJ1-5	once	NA	TGTGCCAGCAGTTACGCCGGGCCCAATCAGCCCCAGCATTTT	CASSYAGPNQPQHF
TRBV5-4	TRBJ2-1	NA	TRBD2	TGTGCCAGCAGCTTGGGGGCTAGCGGGGGTTACAATGAGCAGTTCTTC	CASSLGASGGYNEQFF
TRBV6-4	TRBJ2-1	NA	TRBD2	TGTGCCAGCAGTGAGACTAGCGGGGGCAATGAGCAGTTCTTC	CASSETSGGNEQFF
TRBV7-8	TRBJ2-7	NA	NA	TGTGCCAGCAGCTTATTTGACTCTCCATACTCCGAGCAGTACTTC	CASSLFDSPYSEQYF
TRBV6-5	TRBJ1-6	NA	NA	TGTGCCAGCATGGGGGGCAACGTAAATTCACCCCTCCACTTT	CASMGGNVNSPLHF
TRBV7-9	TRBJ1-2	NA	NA	TGTGCCAGCAGCTTAGACGGGGCGAGCTATGGCTACACCTTC	CASSLDGASYGYTF
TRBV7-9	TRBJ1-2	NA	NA	TGTGCCAGCAGACCAAGTGGGACACCCAACTATGGCTACACCTTC	CASRPSGTPNYGYTF
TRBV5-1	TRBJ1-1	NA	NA	TGCGCCAGCTCCTGGGGTGAGGGTACTGAAGCTTTCTTT	CASSWGEGTEAFF
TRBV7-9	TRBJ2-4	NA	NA	TGTGCCAGCAGCCCCGCTGAAAACATTCAGTACTTC	CASSPAENIQYF
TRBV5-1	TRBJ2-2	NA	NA	TGCGCCAGCAGCTTGGGCGGGCAGGGGAACACCGGGGAGCTGTTTTTT	CASSLGGQGNTGELFF
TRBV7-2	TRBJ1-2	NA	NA	TGTGCCAGCAGCTTAGCAGGTCCTAACTATGGCTACACCTTC	CASSLAGPNYGYTF
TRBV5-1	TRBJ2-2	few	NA	TGCGCCAGCAGCCCCGGGATTTCCACCGGGGAGCTGTTTTTT	CASSPGISTGELFF
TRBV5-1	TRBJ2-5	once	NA	TGCGCCAGCAGCTTGGGTGGAGGGGTTCCAGAGACCCAGTACTTC	CASSLGGGVPETQYF
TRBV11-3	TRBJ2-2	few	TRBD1	TGTGCCAGCAGCGATAGGACAGGGTTGGCCGGGGAGCTGTTTTTT	CASSDRTGLAGELFF
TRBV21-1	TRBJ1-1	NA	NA	TGTGCCAGCAGCAAAGCGTGGCAGGGGGAGGAGAGGGGCACTGAAGCTTTCTTT	CASSKAWQGEERGTEAFF